The 19 T cell receptor beta chains presented below share a single source sample, sequenced in a study of identical twins' blood T cells. TCRdb itself ran the 5' RACE reads through MiXCR, one entry per CDR3 protein. Found here are hundreds of thousands of distinct CDR3 sequences, roughly 28% of them singletons; the top ten hold 6.1%. The sample taken for sequencing was PBMCs. These receptors originate from a woman aged 18-55 years in good health.

V gene TRBV9 combines with J gene TRBJ1-3, with D unresolved. CDR1 and CDR2 (germline): SGDLS, YYNGEE. The CDR3 is 16 residues long. Trimming removed 0 bases at V and 7 bases at J, with 17 bases between. The CDR3 sequence is CASSVDGTVSQNTIYF. CDR3 nucleotide sequence: TGTGCCAGCAGCGTAGACGGTACGGTTTCTCAGAACACCATATATTTT.

This clonotype was counted many times. The rearrangement uses TRBV2 and TRBJ1-1, with 7 bases that match TRBD1. This CDR3 contains 15 residues. V lost 6 bases and J lost 2; bases outside the gene matches: 9. CDR1 SNHLY and CDR2 FYNNEI come from the germline V gene. The CDR3 DNA reads as TGTGCCAGCAGATACGACAGGGAGGGTAACACTGAAGCTTTCTTT. Amino acid sequence: CASRYDREGNTEAFF.

This chain connects TRBV20-1 to TRBJ1-2, with D uncertain. The CDR3 spans 15 residues. The V gene's germline CDR1 is DFQATT and CDR2 SNEGSKA (reference sequence). V lost 1 base to trimming and J lost 2 bases, with 14 bases between them. The DNA of the CDR3 is TGCAGTGCTAGAGTATCGTACGGCGGAAACTATGGCTACACCTTC. Translated: CSARVSYGGNYGYTF.

This chain connects TRBV18 to TRBJ1-4; D is uncertain. Germline V lookup: CDR1 KGHSH, CDR2 LQKENI. The ends were cut back, 3 bases at V and 6 bases at J, with 17 bases in the middle. The CDR3 runs 16 residues. The CDR3 sequence: CASSPTSGLLDEKLFF. The CDR3 coding sequence is TGTGCCAGCTCACCGACTTCGGGCCTCCTGGATGAAAAACTGTTTTTT.

This clonotype was counted between two and nine times. The chain links TRBV20-1 to TRBJ2-2; D might be TRBD1 or TRBD2, each matching 5 bases. The CDR3 contains 14 residues. CDR1 and CDR2 (germline): DFQATT, SNEGSKA (reference sequence). The V end was cut by 6 bases, the J end by 3 bases, with 14 bases between. In nucleotides, the CDR3 is TGCAGTGCCTCCGGGACCGCCTACACCGGGGAGCTGTTTTTT. Translated, it gives CSASGTAYTGELFF.

This clonotype was counted a few times. The chain has TRBV2 and TRBJ1-2, with 7 bases lining up with TRBD1. CDR3 size: 13 residues. The germline V gene has CDR1 SNHLY and CDR2 FYNNEI. The V segment lost 7 bases and the J segment 4 bases; nucleotides outside the gene matches: 6. The CDR3 sequence: CASTWTGTYGYTF. CDR3 nucleotide sequence: TGTGCCAGCACCTGGACAGGAACCTATGGCTACACCTTC. The whole variable domain, remainder taken from reference TRBV2 and TRBJ1-2, is EPEVTQTPSHQVTQMGQEVILRCVPISNHLYFYWYRQILGQKVEFLVSFYNNEISEKSEIFDDQFSVERPDGSNFTLKIRSTKLEDSAMYFCASTWTGTYGYTFGSGTRLTVV.

This clonotype was counted at least ten times. The chain joins TRBV10-3 to TRBJ2-3; 8 bases are a match to TRBD1. CDR1 is ENHRY, CDR2 SYGVKD, per germline. The trim removed 6 bases at V and 1 base at J, leaving 3 bases unmatched. The CDR3 covers 14 residues. In DNA form, the CDR3 reads TGTGCCATCAGCCACAGGGGGGGCACAGATACGCAGTATTTT. Amino acid sequence: CAISHRGGTDTQYF.

This chain links TRBV12-3 or TRBV12-4 with TRBJ2-1, with TRBD1 matching 9 bases. The junction had 6 bases not matched to a gene; V was cut back by 5 bases and J by 13 bases. This CDR3 has 12 amino acids. CDR3 nucleotide sequence: TGTGCCAGCAGTAACTTGGACAGGGGCCAGTTCTTC. Its protein is CASSNLDRGQFF.

The rearrangement uses TRBV5-5 and TRBJ1-5; TRBD1 is a possible D gene (5 bases). Trimming took 3 bases from V and 1 from J, leaving 14 bases between them. Looked up from germline, CDR1 is SGHKS and CDR2 is YYEKEE (reference sequence). CDR3 length equals 16 residues. The CDR3 region has the DNA TGTGCCAGCAGCTCTGCTTTGGGGGGGAGCAATCAGCCCCAGCATTTT. Amino acid sequence: CASSSALGGSNQPQHF.

This clonotype was seen only a few times. The chain combines TRBV11-1 with TRBJ1-1; possible D gene TRBD1, 5 bases. Germline lookup yields CDR1 SGHAT and CDR2 FQDESV (reference sequence). This CDR3 spans 14 amino acids. V gave up 7 bases and J gave up 4 bases, with 16 bases separating them. CDR3 protein: CASNPTTGGTEAFF. In DNA form, the CDR3 reads TGTGCCAGCAACCCGACGACGGGGGGCACTGAAGCTTTCTTT.

There are many counts of this clonotype. The V gene is TRBV11-2, the J gene TRBJ2-3; D is unclear. V dropped 7 bases and J dropped 4 bases, with 18 bases sitting between them. Germline CDR1 reads SGHAT; CDR2 reads FQNNGV. The CDR3 loop spans 15 amino acids. CDR3 coding DNA: TGTGCCAGCACCCCCCTAGAATCCTATGCAGATACGCAGTATTTT. Protein product: CASTPLESYADTQYF.

The J gene is TRBJ1-5, the V gene TRBV19; D unresolved. This CDR3 is 13 amino acids long. Germline assignment: CDR1 LNHDA and CDR2 SQIVND (reference sequence). Trimming removed 0 bases from V and 7 bases from J, with 7 bases in between. CDR3 in amino acids: CASSIDAVQPQHF. Written as DNA, the CDR3 is TGTGCCAGTAGTATAGACGCAGTCCAGCCCCAGCATTTT.

This chain uses TRBV29-1 with TRBJ1-1; D gene ambiguous. Germline loops: CDR1 SQVTM, CDR2 ANQGSEA. Trimming left V 5 bases short and J 3 bases short, with 10 bases between. CDR3 size: 12 residues. Written as DNA, the CDR3 is TGCAGCGTTAACGGAGGTCACACTGAAGCTTTCTTT. Its protein product is CSVNGGHTEAFF. Looking up the rest from reference TRBV29-1 and TRBJ1-1 gives the full variable domain: SAVISQKPSRDICQRGTSLTIQCQVDSQVTMMFWYRQQPGQSLTLIATANQGSEATYESGFVIDKFPISRPNLTFSTLTVSNMSPEDSSIYLCSVNGGHTEAFFGQGTRLTVV.

This rearrangement joins TRBV20-1 to TRBJ1-1; D might be TRBD1 (6 bases). Trimming shortened V by 1 base and J by 5 bases, and 14 bases separated the two germline ends. The length of the CDR3 is 14 residues. Germline loops: CDR1 DFQATT, CDR2 SNEGSKA (reference sequence). The CDR3 is CSARGQVVGTEAFF. Here the CDR3 DNA reads TGCAGTGCTAGAGGACAGGTGGTCGGGACTGAAGCTTTCTTT.

Many counts were recorded for this clonotype. The rearrangement links TRBV29-1 to TRBJ1-3, with D unresolved. CDR1 and CDR2 from the germline V gene are SQVTM and ANQGSEA. V lost 6 bases, J lost 2 bases, and 11 bases lay in between. The CDR3 is 13 residues long. Here the CDR3 reads CSVSRGAGNTIYF. CDR3 nucleotides: TGCAGCGTATCGAGAGGAGCTGGAAACACCATATATTTT.

The chain recombines TRBV7-9 with TRBJ2-7; 11 bases are shared with TRBD2. This CDR3 comprises 16 residues. Germline V gene data show CDR1 as SEHNR and CDR2 as FQNEAQ (reference sequence). The V gene end was trimmed by 4 bases and the J gene end by 4 bases; junction bases not matched to a gene: 9. CDR3 sequence (DNA): TGTGCCAGCAGCTCGCTGACTAGCGGGACAGTTTACGAGCAGTACTTC. It translates to CASSSLTSGTVYEQYF.

In this sample, this clonotype turned up a few times. The chain combines TRBV28 with TRBJ2-1; TRBD1 agrees at 7 bases. There are 15 residues in the CDR3. J lost 2 bases, V lost 4 bases, and 5 bases had no gene match. The germline V gene encodes CDR1 MDHEN and CDR2 SYDVKM. DNA of the CDR3: TGTGCCAGCAGTTCACCGGGACAGACCTACAATGAGCAGTTCTTC. It translates to CASSSPGQTYNEQFF.

The J gene is TRBJ2-2, the V gene TRBV29-1; 7 nucleotides line up with TRBD1. Trimming removed 7 bases from V and 0 bases from J; junction bases left unmatched: 5. CDR3 size: 14 residues. Germline CDR1 and CDR2: SQVTM and ANQGSEA. CDR3: CSAPGGTNTGELFF. The CDR3 DNA sequence: TGCAGCGCCCCAGGGGGTACGAACACCGGGGAGCTGTTTTTT.

This clonotype was recorded a few times. The genes are TRBV6-5 and TRBJ1-1, with TRBD1 matching over 9 bases. The CDR3 consists of 15 residues. V was clipped by 0 bases and J by 7 bases; unmatched bases: 6. Germline values: CDR1 MNHEY, CDR2 SVGAGI. The CDR3 sequence is CASSYSIGTGLEAFF. The CDR3 DNA reads TGTGCCAGCAGTTACTCGATTGGGACAGGGCTTGAAGCTTTCTTT.